Below, one TCR beta chain is given with its context. Its antigen remains unknown. Only in-frame clones appear in the TCRdb table, and some are missing; sequencing was by immunoSEQ multiplex PCR. The profile shows 1.5 million to 2.5 million clones, about 95% of them singletons. This CDR3 is built from 14 residues. The V gene's germline CDR1 is PRHDT and CDR2 FYEKMQ (reference sequence). Trimming removed 5 bases from V and 9 bases from J; junction bases left unmatched: 5. This sample stems from a study of shared clonotypes between healthy human individuals. Terminally differentiated effector memory CD45RA+ cells were excluded by CCR7 positive selection of CD45RO-negative cells. General study results and limits: Non-shared clonotypes showed lower generation probabilities than clonotypes common to all four donors.

The chain recombines TRBV13 with TRBJ2-1, with TRBD1 matching over 12 bases. The specimen was naive CD8+ T cells sorted from blood. The TCR was taken from a young man in good health. CDR3: CASSPGTGGREQFF. Here the CDR3 DNA reads TGTGCCAGCAGCCCCGGGACAGGGGGCCGTGAGCAGTTCTTC.